The 2 T cell receptor beta chains given below trace back to one sample, sequenced in a study of cytomegalovirus exposure and HLA in healthy donors. 13 Jbeta primers and 60 Vbeta primers were used for the PCR. Libraries were prepared by immunoSEQ multiplex PCR; TCRdb keeps only in-frame clonotypes and omits some of them. The profile covers 150,000 to 200,000 clones, with around 75% appearing a single time and roughly 1.9% taken by the ten largest. Sequences were obtained from PBMCs. These receptors came from a human donor in good health.

J is TRBJ1-2 and V is TRBV7-9; possible D gene TRBD1, 6 bases. CDR1 is SEHNR and CDR2 is FQNEAQ in the germline V gene (reference sequence). This CDR3 has 12 residues. The germline V and J ends were trimmed by 4 bases and 6 bases, with 9 bases remaining between them. The CDR3 region has the DNA TGTGCCAGCAGCTCCGGGACACATGGCTACACCTTC. Residues: CASSSGTHGYTF.

This clone was counted between two and nine times. This chain joins TRBV2 and TRBJ1-1, with 9 bases aligning to TRBD1. Trimming took 7 bases from V and 6 from J; bases not matched to a gene: 6. CDR1 and CDR2 (germline): SNHLY, FYNNEI. This CDR3 is 13 amino acids long. CDR3 protein: CASNRDRDAEAFF. For the CDR3, the DNA is TGTGCCAGCAACCGGGACAGGGACGCTGAAGCTTTCTTT.